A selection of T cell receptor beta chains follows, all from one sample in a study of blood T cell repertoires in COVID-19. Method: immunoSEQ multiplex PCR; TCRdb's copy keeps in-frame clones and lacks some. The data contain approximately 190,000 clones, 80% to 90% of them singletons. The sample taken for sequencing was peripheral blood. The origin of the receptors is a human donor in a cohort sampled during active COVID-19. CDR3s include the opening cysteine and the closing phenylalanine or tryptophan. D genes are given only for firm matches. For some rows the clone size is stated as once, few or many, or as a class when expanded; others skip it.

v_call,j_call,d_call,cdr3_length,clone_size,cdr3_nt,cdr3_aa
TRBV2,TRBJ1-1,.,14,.,TGTGCCAGCAGTGTGGGGGGAGTGAACACTGAAGCTTTCTTT,CASSVGGVNTEAFF
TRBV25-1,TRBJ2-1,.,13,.,TGTGCCAGCAGTGAAATACGAGTTAATGAGCAGTTCTTC,CASSEIRVNEQFF
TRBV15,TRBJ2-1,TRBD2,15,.,TGTGCCACCAGCGTCCCCCTAGCGGGAGTGGATGAGCAGTTCTTC,CATSVPLAGVDEQFF
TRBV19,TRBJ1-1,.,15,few,TGTGCCAGTAGAAGCGTTGGAAGGGGGAACACTGAAGCTTTCTTT,CASRSVGRGNTEAFF
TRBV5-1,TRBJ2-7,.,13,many,TGCGCCAGCAGCTTGGAAGGGGCCTACGAGCAGTACTTC,CASSLEGAYEQYF
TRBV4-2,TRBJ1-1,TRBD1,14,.,TGTGCCAGCAGCCTGGGGACAGAGAACACTGAAGCTTTCTTT,CASSLGTENTEAFF
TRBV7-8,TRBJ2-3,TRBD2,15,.,TGTGCCAGCAGGAAGAGAGCGGGGACCCCAGATACGCAGTATTTT,CASRKRAGTPDTQYF
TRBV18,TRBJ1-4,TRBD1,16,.,TGTGCCAGCTCACCATCTTGGTCGGACAGGGGTGAAAAACTGTTTTTT,CASSPSWSDRGEKLFF
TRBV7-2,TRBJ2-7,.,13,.,TGTGCCAGCAGCACATGGAGCTCCTACGAGCAGTACTTC,CASSTWSSYEQYF
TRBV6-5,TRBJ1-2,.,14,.,TGTGCCAGCAGCCGGGACACCTTTAACTATGGCTACACCTTC,CASSRDTFNYGYTF
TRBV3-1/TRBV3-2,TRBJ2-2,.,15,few,TGTGCCAGCCGTTGGGCTCGGGGGGCATACGGGGAGCTGTTTTTT,CASRWARGAYGELFF
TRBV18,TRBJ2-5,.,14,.,TGTGCCAGCTCACCCTCGGGAGTTCAAGAGACCCAGTACTTC,CASSPSGVQETQYF
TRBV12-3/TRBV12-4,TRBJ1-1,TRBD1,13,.,TGTGCCAGCAGGGACACAGGGGTCAGGGCAGCTTTCTTT,CASRDTGVRAAFF
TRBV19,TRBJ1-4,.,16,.,TGTGCCAGTAGCCCCATGTGGGGGGGTACTAATGAAAAACTGTTTTTT,CASSPMWGGTNEKLFF
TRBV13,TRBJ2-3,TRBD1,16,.,TGTGCCAGCAGCTTAGCGGGGACAGGGTGGACAGATACGCAGTATTTT,CASSLAGTGWTDTQYF
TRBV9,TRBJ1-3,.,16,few,TGTGCCAGCAGCGTAGTTGCAGACAGCTCTGGAAACACCATATATTTT,CASSVVADSSGNTIYF
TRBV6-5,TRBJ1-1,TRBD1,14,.,TGTGCCAGCAGGGGGACAGCTAAGAACACTGAAGCTTTCTTT,CASRGTAKNTEAFF
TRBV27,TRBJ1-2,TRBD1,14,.,TGTGCCAGCAGTTTTCGACAGGGGGCGAGTGGCTACACCTTC,CASSFRQGASGYTF
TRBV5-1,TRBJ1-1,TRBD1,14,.,TGCGCCAGCAGCACGAGACAGGGGAACACTGAAGCTTTCTTT,CASSTRQGNTEAFF
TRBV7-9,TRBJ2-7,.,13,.,TGTGCCAGCAGCTTCTTAGGGGCCTACGAGCAGTACTTC,CASSFLGAYEQYF